This entry lists 16 T cell receptor beta chains sequenced from one sample in a study of cytomegalovirus exposure and HLA in healthy donors. Primers: 60 Vbeta forward and 13 Jbeta reverse. Produced via immunoSEQ multiplex PCR; TCRdb's table is partial and in-frame only. Of over 100,000 clones detected, about 86% appear once; the ten largest clones hold about 2%. The specimen was PBMCs. These receptors were obtained from a woman in her 30s in good health and CMV-seronegative.

The chain uses TRBV6-6 and TRBJ1-2; the match to TRBD1 covers 9 bases. Germline assignment: CDR1 MNHNY and CDR2 SVGAGI (reference sequence). This CDR3 is built from 14 residues. Trimming took 5 bases from V and 5 from J; bases not matched to a gene: 6. The CDR3 reads CASSLDRGRYGYTF. In DNA form, the CDR3 reads TGTGCCAGCAGTCTAGACAGGGGGAGGTATGGCTACACCTTC.

The chain links TRBV2 to TRBJ1-5; TRBD1 is a possible D gene (5 bases). Germline assignment: CDR1 SNHLY and CDR2 FYNNEI. Between the trimmed V and J ends, which lost 6 bases and 1 base, there was a span of 13 bases. The CDR3 totals 15 residues. CDR3 nucleotide sequence: TGTGCCAGCAGCGCCAGGGATCCCAGCAATCAGCCCCAGCATTTT. Amino acids: CASSARDPSNQPQHF. Combining the CDR3 with reference TRBV2 and TRBJ1-5 gives the whole variable domain EPEVTQTPSHQVTQMGQEVILRCVPISNHLYFYWYRQILGQKVEFLVSFYNNEISEKSEIFDDQFSVERPDGSNFTLKIRSTKLEDSAMYFCASSARDPSNQPQHFGDGTRLSIL.

The chain links TRBV7-9 to TRBJ2-1, with 12 bases aligning to TRBD2. Trimming removed 11 bases from V and 5 bases from J; junction bases left unmatched: 10. The V gene's germline CDR1 is SEHNR and CDR2 FQNEAQ (reference sequence). CDR3 length: 15 residues. The CDR3 DNA sequence: TGTGCCGGAGCACGACTAGCGGGAGTCAACAATGAGCAGTTCTTC. It is translated as CAGARLAGVNNEQFF.

The J gene is TRBJ2-7, the V gene TRBV4-3; possibly TRBD1 for D (7 bases). Germline V gene data show CDR1 as LGHNA and CDR2 as YSLEER. V was trimmed by 4 bases and J by 1 base, leaving 14 bases between them. The CDR3 contains 15 residues. The CDR3 region has the DNA TGCGCCAGCAGCCTGGGCGGGGACAGTTCCTACGAGCAGTACTTC. Its translation: CASSLGGDSSYEQYF.

The V call is TRBV27, the J call TRBJ2-1, with 9 bases that match TRBD2. CDR1 is MNHEY, CDR2 SMNVEV, per germline (reference sequence). The CDR3 contains 17 residues. With 4 bases clipped from V and 4 bases from J, the junction kept 11 bases outside the gene matches. The CDR3 reads CASSSIGLAGYYNEQFF. As DNA, the CDR3 is TGTGCCAGCAGTTCTATTGGGCTAGCGGGGTATTACAATGAGCAGTTCTTC.

This chain links TRBV2 with TRBJ2-5; TRBD1 might be the D (6 bases). V lost 5 bases and J 7 bases, leaving 23 bases between the germline ends. Germline loops: CDR1 SNHLY, CDR2 FYNNEI. This CDR3 has 16 residues. The CDR3 DNA follows: TGTGCCAGCAGTTCCACAGGGCCGATAGTGCTCGGGACCCAGTACTTC. The encoded protein is CASSSTGPIVLGTQYF.

The V and J genes are TRBV19 and TRBJ2-2; 9 bases fit TRBD2. The CDR3 is made up of 15 amino acids. Germline V gene lookup returns CDR1 LNHDA and CDR2 SQIVND (reference sequence). V was pared by 6 bases and J by 3 bases, with 5 bases of the junction left unmatched. The CDR3 protein is CASRYSGSYTGELFF. CDR3 DNA sequence: TGTGCCAGTAGATATAGCGGGAGCTACACCGGGGAGCTGTTTTTT.

This clone appeared once. This chain uses TRBV6-6 with TRBJ1-5; possible D gene TRBD1, 5 bases. CDR1 MNHNY and CDR2 SVGAGI come from the germline V gene (reference sequence). CDR3 length: 16 residues. The ends were cut back, 3 bases at V and 2 bases at J, with 14 bases in the middle. CDR3 amino acids: CASSYPAGGGNQPQHF. CDR3 coding DNA: TGTGCCAGCAGTTATCCTGCCGGAGGGGGCAATCAGCCCCAGCATTTT.

The chain has TRBV30 and TRBJ2-7, with D unclear. Germline values: CDR1 GTSNPN, CDR2 SVGIG (reference sequence). V was clipped by 1 base and J by 2 bases, with 9 bases between them. This CDR3 comprises 13 residues. As DNA, the CDR3 is TGTGCCTGGAGTGCGAACAGCCCCTACGAGCAGTACTTC. As protein: CAWSANSPYEQYF. The full variable domain, in which reference TRBV30 and TRBJ2-7 provide the parts outside the CDR3, is SQTIHQWPATLVQPVGSPLSLECTVEGTSNPNLYWYRQAAGRGLQLLFYSVGIGQISSEVPQNLSASRPQDRQFILSSKKLLLSDSGFYLCAWSANSPYEQYFGPGTRLTVT.

A single count supports this clone. The chain carries TRBV19 and TRBJ1-2, with D unclear. Trimming stripped 7 bases from V and 6 bases from J, with 21 bases between. CDR1 LNHDA and CDR2 SQIVND come from the germline V gene (reference sequence). This CDR3 contains 15 residues. CDR3 sequence (DNA): TGTGCCAGTACCCCGCTCGCGGCTAGCGGACATGGCTACACCTTC. Encoded protein: CASTPLAASGHGYTF.

This sequence joins TRBV19 and TRBJ1-2; D might be TRBD1 (5 bases). The CDR3 consists of 16 residues. Germline CDR1 and CDR2: LNHDA and SQIVND (reference sequence). Trimming removed 3 bases at V and 4 bases at J, with 18 bases between. The CDR3 loop is CASSIDGADPFYGYTF. As DNA, the CDR3 is TGTGCCAGTAGTATCGATGGGGCGGACCCGTTCTATGGCTACACCTTC.

The V and J genes are TRBV6-5 and TRBJ2-4; D may be TRBD2 (6 bases). The CDR3 runs to 16 residues. From germline, CDR1 is MNHEY and CDR2 SVGAGI. Trimming left V 3 bases short and J 4 bases short, with 16 bases between. The CDR3 DNA reads TGTGCCAGCAGTTATGGGGGGAGTATCGGTAAAAACATTCAGTACTTC. Protein product: CASSYGGSIGKNIQYF.

The chain links TRBV6-4 to TRBJ1-6; weak D call: TRBD1 (5 bases). Germline V gene sequence: CDR1 MRHNA, CDR2 SNTAGT. The ends were cut back, 3 bases at V and 7 bases at J, with 16 bases in the middle. The CDR3 totals 16 residues. CDR3 bases: TGTGCCAGCAGTGAGACGCCGATGGGGCCGAATTCACCCCTCCACTTT. Protein sequence: CASSETPMGPNSPLHF.

Comment on this clone: The same CDR3 is also encoded by other DNA sequences in this sample. This chain links TRBV4-3 with TRBJ2-7, with D tentatively TRBD2 (5 bases). Between the trimmed V and J ends, which lost 2 bases and 4 bases, there was a span of 21 bases. CDR1 and CDR2 from the germline V gene are LGHNA and YSLEER. The CDR3 is made up of 17 amino acids. CDR3 DNA sequence: TGCGCCAGCAGCCAAAAAGGAGGACCTTTGGGGTCTTACGAGCAGTACTTC. Translated, it gives CASSQKGGPLGSYEQYF.

V and J are TRBV2 and TRBJ2-1; 9 bases agree with TRBD1. Germline V gene lookup returns CDR1 SNHLY and CDR2 FYNNEI. V shed 3 bases, J shed 6 bases, and the junction held 9 bases outside the gene matches. The CDR3 covers 16 residues. The CDR3 DNA sequence: TGTGCCAGCAGTGACAGAGGCAGGGGACAGGGCAATGAGCAGTTCTTC. Its translation is CASSDRGRGQGNEQFF.

Only a few counts were recorded for this clone. The rearrangement uses TRBV5-8 and TRBJ2-1; TRBD2 agrees at 16 bases. The germline CDR1 and CDR2 sequences are SGHTS and YDEGEE. CDR3 size: 17 residues. After removal of 2 bases from V and 8 bases from J, the junction contained 7 bases not matched to a gene. CDR3 amino acids: CASSFGTSGRGLDEQFF. The CDR3 nucleotides read TGTGCCAGCAGCTTCGGGACTAGCGGGAGGGGGCTCGATGAGCAGTTCTTC.